The 21 T cell receptor beta chains reported below all come from one sample, sequenced in a study of regulatory T cells in long-lasting Graves disease. Both iRepertoire HTBI primers and Arm-PCR of CDR3 regions were used to build the TCR beta libraries. A single record per CDR3 protein comes from TCRdb applying MiXCR to the multiplex PCR reads. This table has 300,000 to 500,000 distinct CDR3 sequences, less than 25% appearing once. Time point noted: persistent/refractory GD, antithyroid drugs over 5 years with positive TRAb. There was RNA extracted from PBMCs, and the TCR library was made from it. Sample: peripheral blood mononuclear cells (PBMCs), taken when the disease was refractory, from a patient treated with antithyroid drugs. The source is a female donor with Graves disease.

The chain couples TRBV29-1 to TRBJ1-1; D remains unclear. Germline V gene data show CDR1 as SQVTM and CDR2 as ANQGSEA. CDR3 length equals 12 residues. V lost 6 bases and J lost 6, with 14 bases in between. Written as DNA, the CDR3 is TGCAGCGTCGGAGACACGAGGGCTGAAGCTTTCTTT. This codes for CSVGDTRAEAFF.

V and J are TRBV30 and TRBJ2-3; no clear D gene. Looked up from germline, CDR1 is GTSNPN and CDR2 is SVGIG (reference sequence). V gave up 0 bases and J gave up 3 bases, with 7 bases separating them. The CDR3 contains 13 residues. The CDR3 is CAWSVWRTDTQYF. CDR3 DNA: TGTGCCTGGAGTGTATGGAGAACAGATACGCAGTATTTT.

This clonotype was seen a handful of times. The chain is built from TRBV7-6 and TRBJ1-1; a weak D match, TRBD1 (6 bases). CDR1 SGHVS and CDR2 FNYEAQ come from the germline V gene. V was cut by 5 bases and J by 0 bases, with 19 bases left in between. The CDR3 runs to 17 residues. CDR3 DNA: TGTGCCAGCAGCGGTCTTTCGAGACAGGACCTGAACACTGAAGCTTTCTTT. It is translated as CASSGLSRQDLNTEAFF.

The chain couples TRBV4-3 to TRBJ2-7; maybe TRBD1 (5 bases). Trimming shortened V by 0 bases and J by 2 bases, and 11 bases separated the two germline ends. The CDR3 has 15 residues. Germline CDR1 is LGHNA and CDR2 is YSLEER. In DNA, the CDR3 is TGCGCCAGCAGCCAAGATGTGGACACTGCCTACGAGCAGTACTTC. Its protein is CASSQDVDTAYEQYF.

There are a few counts of this clonotype. The chain joins TRBV6-1 to TRBJ1-2, with unresolved D. This CDR3 contains 16 residues. Germline CDR1 and CDR2: MNHNS and SASEGT. V was shortened by 6 bases and J by 0 bases, with 17 bases between the two germline ends. Written as DNA, the CDR3 is TGTGCCAGCAGCTCGGCATGGCAGCCTTCTAACTATGGCTACACCTTC. It yields the protein CASSSAWQPSNYGYTF.

This clonotype has just a few counts. The gene calls are TRBV19 and TRBJ1-5; D uncertain. V was shortened by 6 bases and J by 5 bases, with 11 bases between the two germline ends. Germline loops: CDR1 LNHDA, CDR2 SQIVND (reference sequence). This CDR3 region has 13 residues. The CDR3 nucleotides read TGTGCCAGTAGAGCAGAGGTTCATCAGCCCCAGCATTTT. Its protein product is CASRAEVHQPQHF.

This clonotype was picked up many times. The CDR3 sequence is CASSLPSYEQYF. The CDR3 DNA reads as TGTGCCAGCAGTTTACCCTCCTACGAGCAGTACTTC. This chain uses TRBV7-2 with TRBJ2-7; D is uncertain. Germline lookup yields CDR1 SGHTA and CDR2 FQGNSA. Deletions cut 6 bases from V and 0 bases from J, with 6 bases between. There are 12 residues in the CDR3.

The J gene is TRBJ2-5, the V gene TRBV7-6; 7 nucleotides agree with TRBD1. The length of the CDR3 is 15 residues. V shed 4 bases and J 5 bases; nucleotides not matched to a gene: 10. Looked up from germline, CDR1 is SGHVS and CDR2 is FNYEAQ. The CDR3 loop reads CASSWTGDLVETQYF. Written as DNA, the CDR3 is TGTGCCAGCAGCTGGACAGGCGACTTGGTGGAGACCCAGTACTTC.

A note on this clonotype: A much larger clone differs from this one at a single base, so this may be a read error. V usage is TRBV12-3 or TRBV12-4 and J usage is TRBJ1-4, with D perhaps TRBD1 (6 bases). Between the trimmed V and J ends, which lost 8 bases and 8 bases, there was a span of 15 bases. The CDR3 spans 13 residues. CDR3 region: CASGYRVREKLFF. The CDR3 nucleotides read TGTGCCAGCGGCTACAGGGTTCGGGAAAAACTGTTTTTT.

The CDR3, as DNA: TGCAGTGCGGGACCCGAGGGGGTCAAAGGAGGAACCGAGCAGTACTTC. It translates to CSAGPEGVKGGTEQYF. The rearrangement joins TRBV20-1 to TRBJ2-7; tentatively, D is TRBD1 (6 bases). This CDR3 has 16 amino acids. Germline assignment: CDR1 DFQATT and CDR2 SNEGSKA (reference sequence). Trimming pared 6 bases from V and 6 bases from J, leaving 27 bases between.

The DNA of the CDR3 is TGTGCCAGCAGCCAGTACGGGACAGGCGCCAATCAGCCCCAGCATTTT. This translates into CASSQYGTGANQPQHF. This chain links TRBV7-2 with TRBJ1-5; 8 positions match TRBD1. The CDR3 has 16 residues. V was pared by 5 bases and J by 3 bases, with 9 bases of the junction left unmatched. CDR1 and CDR2 from the germline V gene are SGHTA and FQGNSA.

This clonotype has at least ten counts. The genes are TRBV20-1 and TRBJ1-5; unclear D gene. Per the germline V gene, CDR1 is DFQATT and CDR2 is SNEGSKA (reference sequence). This CDR3 is built from 14 residues. V shed 1 base and J shed 7 bases, with 14 bases lying between them. The CDR3 is CSARASLLGQPQHF. For the CDR3, the DNA is TGCAGTGCTAGAGCCAGCCTCCTGGGACAGCCCCAGCATTTT.

This clonotype was seen many times. The V gene is TRBV28, the J gene TRBJ1-1; D not certain. The CDR3 has 13 amino acids. Trimming cost V 5 bases and J 0 bases, with 7 bases left between them. The germline V gene has CDR1 MDHEN and CDR2 SYDVKM. The CDR3 DNA reads as TGTGCCAGCAGTCTCACACTGAACACTGAAGCTTTCTTT. Residues: CASSLTLNTEAFF.

This clonotype showed up just a few times. The chain uses TRBV5-1 and TRBJ1-4, with 7 positions matching TRBD1. The CDR3 has 18 residues. Germline CDR1 and CDR2: SGHRS and YFSETQ. V lost 4 bases and J lost 8; bases outside the gene matches: 20. The CDR3 sequence: CASSQSTGARGGGEKLFF. As DNA, the CDR3 is TGCGCCAGCAGCCAATCAACAGGGGCGCGCGGCGGTGGGGAAAAACTGTTTTTT.

CDR3 coding DNA: TGTGCCAGCAGCCCTGGCAACTCTGGAAACACCATATATTTT. As protein: CASSPGNSGNTIYF. This chain uses TRBV7-2 with TRBJ1-3; D is ambiguous. CDR3 length equals 14 residues. Germline V lookup: CDR1 SGHTA, CDR2 FQGNSA. V lost 5 bases, J lost 0 bases, and 8 bases lay in between.

This chain connects TRBV10-3 to TRBJ1-1; D is ambiguous. Trimming left V 3 bases short and J 7 bases short, with 15 bases between. This CDR3 spans 14 amino acids. The germline CDR1 and CDR2 sequences are ENHRY and SYGVKD. The CDR3 coding sequence is TGTGCCATCAGTGATCGTATCGGAAACGGTGAAGCTTTCTTT. Amino acids: CAISDRIGNGEAFF.

The V gene is TRBV7-3, the J gene TRBJ1-1; the D is unclear. Trimming cost V 5 bases and J 1 base, with 11 bases left between them. Looked up from germline, CDR1 is SGHTA and CDR2 is FQGTGA. There are 14 residues in the CDR3. The CDR3 region has the DNA TGTGCCAGCAGCCCCGGACCACAGAACACTGAAGCTTTCTTT. Translated, it gives CASSPGPQNTEAFF.

This chain joins TRBV19 and TRBJ2-7, with 9 bases that match TRBD2. The CDR3 loop spans 15 amino acids. The V gene's germline CDR1 is LNHDA and CDR2 SQIVND (reference sequence). Trimming removed 6 bases from V and 1 base from J; junction bases left unmatched: 7. The CDR3 DNA sequence: TGTGCCAGTAGCCCTGGACTAGCGAAGTCCTACGAGCAGTACTTC. Protein sequence: CASSPGLAKSYEQYF.

In its sample, this clonotype was seen many times. The rearrangement links TRBV7-2 to TRBJ2-7; no firm D call. Trimming removed 5 bases at V and 2 bases at J, with 10 bases between. Germline CDR1 is SGHTA and CDR2 is FQGNSA. The CDR3 length is 13 residues. CDR3 sequence (DNA): TGTGCCAGCAGCGGAGAACAGCCCTACGAGCAGTACTTC. Its translation is CASSGEQPYEQYF.

Details on this clonotype: It is likely a read error: a sequence one base away is far more abundant. The chain recombines TRBV2 with TRBJ2-1, with 9 positions matching TRBD2. The J call may be wrong; the DNA end is better matched by TRBJ2-5. The CDR3 covers 15 residues. Germline CDR1 SNHLY, CDR2 FYNNEI. The chain's CDR3 is CAGSLAGAPGETQYF. For the CDR3, the DNA is TGTGCCGGCAGCTTAGCGGGAGCCCCAGGGGAGACCCAGTACTTC.

J is TRBJ2-1 and V is TRBV2, with 12 positions matching TRBD2. The CDR3 has 13 amino acids. Germline V CDR1 and CDR2: SNHLY, FYNNEI. V lost 6 bases, J lost 12 bases, and 6 bases stayed unmatched. DNA of the CDR3: TGTGCCAGCAGACCCCTACTAGCGGGAGGGCAGTTCTTC. Residues: CASRPLLAGGQFF.